The entry below gives a single T cell receptor (beta chain) sequence along with its context. Its antigen remains unknown. Authors of the study amplified TCR beta CDR3 regions from RNA transcripts. First-round RT-PCR of the TCR CDR3 relied on the HTBI primer set. TCRdb recomputed calls from the multiplex PCR reads with MiXCR, one row per CDR3 protein. The repertoire holds about 560,000 distinct CDR3 sequences, 46% seen once, with 8.2% in the top ten. This record comes from a study of T cells in Graves' hyperthyroidism and ophthalmopathy. Patients aged 18 to 65 had newly diagnosed hyperthyroidism of under 2 months' duration. The CDR3 is 14 residues long. Trimming stripped 6 bases from V and 3 bases from J, with 14 bases between. The germline CDR1 and CDR2 sequences are SNHLY and FYNNEI. Study-wide findings and caveats: It was a median around 6 months before onset that the model predicted ophthalmopathy. Most thyroid-expanded clonotypes above 0.001 were also found in blood. A model built on 13 V-J features separated ophthalmopathy from stable hyperthyroidism.

The genes are TRBV2 and TRBJ2-5; the D gene could be TRBD1 or TRBD2 (5 bases each). The origin of this receptor is a woman in her late teens or twenties with Graves' hyperthyroidism. Sequencing used peripheral blood or thyroid tissue (not recorded which). CDR3 DNA: TGTGCCAGCAGCCGGGGACCTGGGGAAGAGACCCAGTACTTC. Protein: CASSRGPGEETQYF. The variable domain in full, completed from reference TRBV2 and TRBJ2-5, reads EPEVTQTPSHQVTQMGQEVILRCVPISNHLYFYWYRQILGQKVEFLVSFYNNEISEKSEIFDDQFSVERPDGSNFTLKIRSTKLEDSAMYFCASSRGPGEETQYFGPGTRLLVL.